This record looks at one TCR beta chain sequence and its context. Its specificity is unknown. The sample comes from a study of blood T cells in healthy people across ages. The study's findings and limits: Strong correlation existed between TCR beta diversity and naive T cell percentage. One million T cells yielded diversity estimates that were considered underestimates.

Per the germline V gene, CDR1 is SGDLS and CDR2 is YYNGEE. V shed 4 bases, J shed 8 bases, and the junction held 14 bases outside the gene matches. The CDR3 sequence is 16 residues long. A sample-barcoded 5' primer and a J-beta primer mix were used in a second PCR of roughly 6 to 11 cycles. Each cDNA molecule carried a tag from a template-switch adaptor that contained 12 random nucleotides. TCRdb reanalysed the 5' RACE reads using MiXCR and keeps one entry per CDR3 protein. Among 650,000 to 700,000 distinct CDR3 sequences listed, over 40% were seen once. This chain joins TRBV9 and TRBJ2-1; TRBD2 matches at 8 bases. This clonotype was sampled from a woman older than 75 in good health. Sequences were obtained from blood. The DNA of the CDR3 is TGTGCCAGCAGCAACCGAGCGGGAGTCACGTTCGATGAGCAGTTCTTC. Its protein is CASSNRAGVTFDEQFF.